One sample yielded the 12 T cell receptor beta chains listed below, sequenced in a study of shared clonotypes between healthy human individuals. The method was immunoSEQ multiplex PCR; TCRdb's version includes in-frame clones alone and lacks a portion of them. The sample lists roughly 1 million clones, approximately 78% seen once, with about 0.52% in the top ten. Sequences were obtained from memory CD4+ T cells from PBMCs. Subset: CD45RA-negative fraction. The receptor set was obtained from a man aged 18 to 29 in good health. Some clones in this sample may be carry-over from other donors' samples.

This CDR3 reads CASSLGWGRDQETQYF. The DNA for the CDR3 is TGTGCCAGCAGCTTAGGATGGGGGAGGGACCAAGAGACCCAGTACTTC. The rearrangement links TRBV7-6 to TRBJ2-5; TRBD2 matches at 7 bases. CDR1 is SGHVS and CDR2 is FNYEAQ in the germline V gene. The V and J ends lost 1 base and 0 bases, in that order; junction bases with no gene match: 5. CDR3 size: 16 residues.

V and J are TRBV19 and TRBJ2-7; no clear D. V was cut by 5 bases and J by 5 bases, with 7 bases left in between. The CDR3 consists of 11 residues. Germline lookup yields CDR1 LNHDA and CDR2 SQIVND (reference sequence). DNA of the CDR3: TGTGCCAGTAGTTGGAGAGACGAGCAGTACTTC. Amino acids: CASSWRDEQYF. Variable domain in full (rest from reference TRBV19 and TRBJ2-7): DGGITQSPKYLFRKEGQNVTLSCEQNLNHDAMYWYRQDPGQGLRLIYYSQIVNDFQKGDIAEGYSVSREKKESFPLTVTSAQKNPTAFYLCASSWRDEQYFGPGTRLTVT.

This sequence joins TRBV7-3 and TRBJ2-1, with D possibly being TRBD2 (5 bases). This CDR3 has 14 residues. Looked up from germline, CDR1 is SGHTA and CDR2 is FQGTGA. V dropped 5 bases and J dropped 8 bases, with 16 bases sitting between them. DNA for the CDR3: TGTGCCAGCAGCCTAAAACACCTAGCCCATGAGCAGTTCTTC. It specifies CASSLKHLAHEQFF.

This clone was detected a few times. The J gene is TRBJ1-5, the V gene TRBV11-2; the D gene is possibly TRBD1 (6 bases). Trimming left V 5 bases short and J 6 bases short, with 8 bases between. This CDR3 has 12 amino acids. The germline CDR1 and CDR2 sequences are SGHAT and FQNNGV. DNA for the CDR3: TGTGCCAGCAGCGTACAGGGTCAGCCCCAGCATTTT. Encoded protein: CASSVQGQPQHF.

This sequence joins TRBV18 and TRBJ1-1; 8 nucleotides line up with TRBD1. Germline CDR1 KGHSH, CDR2 LQKENI. With 4 bases clipped from V and 5 bases from J, the junction kept 3 bases outside the gene matches. This CDR3 is built from 13 residues. The CDR3 sequence is CASSQQGETEAFF. The CDR3 coding sequence is TGTGCCAGCTCACAACAGGGGGAAACTGAAGCTTTCTTT.

As for this clone: The sample holds other DNA sequences that translate to the same CDR3. The rearrangement links TRBV28 to TRBJ1-1, with D perhaps matching TRBD1 (6 bases). Germline-derived CDR1 and CDR2 are MDHEN and SYDVKM. The V end lost 3 bases, the J end lost 11 bases, and 13 bases lay between the germline ends. The CDR3 has 12 amino acids. The CDR3 spells CASSLSGQGAFF. The CDR3 DNA reads TGTGCCAGCAGTTTGTCTGGGCAGGGGGCTTTCTTT.

To note about this clone: This CDR3 is also generated by other DNA sequences in the sample. The DNA of the CDR3 is TGTGCCTGGAGTGCACTAGCCAAAAACATTCAGTACTTC. This codes for CAWSALAKNIQYF. The chain recombines TRBV30 with TRBJ2-4; D is uncertain. Germline V gives CDR1 GTSNPN, CDR2 SVGIG (reference sequence). The V and J ends lost 1 base and 0 bases respectively, with 4 bases between them. This CDR3 comprises 13 residues.

The CDR3 region is CASSQDRTGSLTQYF. In DNA form, the CDR3 reads TGCGCCAGCAGCCAAGATCGAACAGGTTCGTTGACCCAGTACTTC. The chain links TRBV4-1 to TRBJ2-5; the D gene is possibly TRBD1 (5 bases). This CDR3 is 15 amino acids long. The V and J ends lost 0 bases and 7 bases respectively, with 15 bases between them. Germline V lookup: CDR1 MGHRA, CDR2 YSYEKL.

The V call is TRBV6-5, the J call TRBJ2-1; 7 bases are shared with TRBD1. The CDR3 sequence is 13 residues long. J was trimmed by 15 bases and V by 5 bases; bases with no gene match: 13. Germline V gene sequence: CDR1 MNHEY, CDR2 SVGAGI. The DNA of the CDR3 is TGTGCCAGCAGTACCTGGGACAGAACAGGGGTGTTCTTC. Residues: CASSTWDRTGVFF.

The rearrangement joins TRBV5-1 to TRBJ1-5; TRBD1 might be the D (6 bases). The V gene lost 4 bases and the J gene lost 3 bases, with 11 bases spanning the gap. The CDR3 has 14 amino acids. In germline, CDR1 is SGHRS, CDR2 YFSETQ. The CDR3 DNA reads TGCGCCAGCAGCCCCGGGACAACCAATCAGCCCCAGCATTTT. This codes for CASSPGTTNQPQHF.

This clone was seen a single time. V gene TRBV30 combines with J gene TRBJ2-6, with TRBD1 identical over 10 bases. The germline CDR1 and CDR2 sequences are GTSNPN and SVGIG (reference sequence). This CDR3 comprises 16 residues. The J segment lost 0 bases and the V segment lost 3 bases, leaving 2 bases of the junction unmatched. The CDR3 loop is CAWRRTGGSGANVLTF. The CDR3 region has the DNA TGTGCCTGGAGGCGGACAGGGGGCTCTGGGGCCAACGTCCTGACTTTC.

The chain joins TRBV7-9 to TRBJ2-3; 13 positions match TRBD2. Per germline, CDR1 SEHNR and CDR2 FQNEAQ (reference sequence). J lost 3 bases, V lost 5 bases, and 5 bases had no gene match. The CDR3 extends over 16 amino acids. CDR3 region: CASSRGLAGDTDTQYF. The CDR3 nucleotides are TGTGCCAGCAGCCGTGGACTAGCGGGAGATACAGATACGCAGTATTTT.